The 28 T cell receptor beta chains listed next were all sequenced from one sample in a study of blood T cell repertoires in COVID-19. Profiling relied on immunoSEQ multiplex PCR, and the TCRdb table lists in-frame clones only, not all of them. Of 200,000 to 250,000 clones listed, around four fifths were seen once; the top ten hold approximately 5%. Sample: PBMCs or T cells enriched from blood (not recorded which). These receptors originate from a woman in her fifties or sixties who had been exposed to COVID-19.

The CDR3 region is CAGVGRGNTIYF. CDR3 DNA: TGTGCCGGCGTGGGGCGCGGAAACACCATATATTTT. The J gene is TRBJ1-3, the V gene TRBV2; perhaps TRBD1 as D (5 bases). The V gene's germline CDR1 is SNHLY and CDR2 FYNNEI. The CDR3 has 12 amino acids. With 11 bases removed from V and 4 bases from J, the gap between germline ends came to 12 bases.

The chain employs TRBV3-1 (or the pseudogene TRBV3-2) and TRBJ1-2, with 8 positions matching TRBD1. V shed 1 base and J 3 bases; nucleotides not matched to a gene: 7. CDR1 and CDR2 from the germline V gene are LGHDT and YNNKEL (reference sequence). The CDR3 contains 16 residues. This CDR3 reads CASSQGSTGEYYGYTF. As DNA, the CDR3 is TGTGCCAGCAGCCAAGGATCGACAGGGGAATACTATGGCTACACCTTC.

This sequence joins TRBV11-2 and TRBJ2-7; possibly TRBD2 for D (5 bases). Germline V CDR1 and CDR2: SGHAT, FQNNGV. The CDR3 is 16 amino acids. Between the trimmed V and J ends, which lost 3 bases and 2 bases, there was a span of 17 bases. This CDR3 reads CASSLLAGGTAYEQYF. The CDR3 nucleotides are TGTGCCAGCAGCTTGCTCGCAGGAGGTACCGCCTACGAGCAGTACTTC.

The chain recombines TRBV2 with TRBJ2-7; 7 nucleotides align to TRBD1. This CDR3 has 15 residues. Germline V gene lookup returns CDR1 SNHLY and CDR2 FYNNEI. V lost 4 bases, J lost 0 bases, and 6 bases stayed unmatched. Here the CDR3 DNA reads TGTGCCAGCAGTGTAGGGGACAGCCACTCCTACGAGCAGTACTTC. It codes for CASSVGDSHSYEQYF.

The chain recombines TRBV5-6 with TRBJ1-2, with D tentatively TRBD1 (5 bases). The CDR3 spans 13 residues. Per germline, CDR1 SGHDT and CDR2 YYEEEE. The V gene lost 0 bases and the J gene lost 6 bases, with 9 bases spanning the gap. The CDR3 DNA follows: TGTGCCAGCAGCTTGGAACAGGTTGATGGCTACACCTTC. This sequence encodes CASSLEQVDGYTF.

There are a few counts of this clone. V gene TRBV5-4 combines with J gene TRBJ1-2; 8 nucleotides line up with TRBD1. CDR3 length: 13 residues. Germline trimming cut 7 bases from V and 6 bases from J; bases unmatched to any gene: 8. CDR1 and CDR2 from the germline V gene are SGHNT and YYREEE (reference sequence). Written as DNA, the CDR3 is TGTGCCAGCGGTTCTCAGGGGGCGAATGGCTACACCTTC. This sequence encodes CASGSQGANGYTF.

This clone occurred a few times. This rearrangement joins TRBV9 to TRBJ1-2; 9 nucleotides line up with TRBD1. From germline, CDR1 is SGDLS and CDR2 YYNGEE. V was pared by 0 bases and J by 4 bases, with 4 bases of the junction left unmatched. The CDR3 has 15 residues. The CDR3: CASSVAGQGSYGYTF. In DNA form, the CDR3 reads TGTGCCAGCAGCGTAGCCGGACAGGGGAGCTATGGCTACACCTTC.

This chain uses TRBV12-3 or TRBV12-4 with TRBJ2-7, with D possibly matching TRBD2 (6 bases). This CDR3 is 13 amino acids long. Trimming shortened V by 3 bases and J by 5 bases, and 11 bases separated the two germline ends. CDR3 protein: CASSFGGRNEQYF. The CDR3 region has the DNA TGTGCCAGCAGTTTCGGGGGAAGGAACGAGCAGTACTTC.

The chain combines TRBV27 with TRBJ2-3, with D unresolved. This CDR3 is built from 13 residues. Trimming took 7 bases from V and 1 from J, leaving 9 bases between them. Germline CDR1 is MNHEY and CDR2 is SMNVEV (reference sequence). The CDR3 reads CASIPRGTDTQYF. The CDR3 region has the DNA TGTGCCAGCATCCCTAGAGGCACAGATACGCAGTATTTT.

The chain combines TRBV7-9 with TRBJ1-6; D is uncertain. The germline V gene encodes CDR1 SEHNR and CDR2 FQNEAQ (reference sequence). CDR3 length: 13 residues. The germline V and J ends were trimmed by 2 bases and 8 bases, with 7 bases remaining between them. CDR3 sequence (DNA): TGTGCCAGCAGCTTACGGGAGTATTCACCCCTCCACTTT. It yields the protein CASSLREYSPLHF.

The chain combines TRBV9 with TRBJ2-3; a weak D match, TRBD1 (6 bases). The CDR3 is 15 residues long. Germline V gene data show CDR1 as SGDLS and CDR2 as YYNGEE. The V end was cut by 0 bases, the J end by 3 bases, with 11 bases between. CDR3 loop: CASSVEDRRTDTQYF. For the CDR3, the DNA is TGTGCCAGCAGCGTAGAGGACAGACGTACAGATACGCAGTATTTT.

Turning to this clone: The junction differs from germline at one of its ends, possibly a read error. The chain employs TRBV28 and TRBJ2-7; TRBD1 matches at 8 bases. Germline V gene sequence: CDR1 MDHEN, CDR2 SYDVKM. The CDR3 loop spans 13 amino acids. Here the CDR3 reads CASSLRQGRNSLF. CDR3 DNA: TGTGCCAGCAGTTTACGACAGGGGCGGAACTCCCTCTTC.

This clone was seen a single time. The rearrangement uses TRBV12-5 and TRBJ1-1, with D possibly being TRBD1 (5 bases). The CDR3 sequence is 14 residues long. V lost 5 bases and J lost 5, with 15 bases in between. Germline assignment: CDR1 LGHNT and CDR2 FRNRAP. CDR3 loop: CASGGEGRGTEAFF. CDR3 sequence (DNA): TGTGCTAGTGGTGGGGAGGGGCGGGGAACTGAAGCTTTCTTT.

The gene calls are TRBV10-2 and TRBJ2-3; 8 bases align to TRBD2. This CDR3 is 16 amino acids long. Trimming cost V 6 bases and J 3 bases; bases outside gene matches: 11. Germline V lookup: CDR1 WSHSY, CDR2 SAAADI. The CDR3 reads CASRRGLGGGTDTQYF. The DNA for the CDR3 is TGCGCCAGCAGAAGGGGACTAGGGGGGGGAACAGATACGCAGTATTTT.

About this clone: Distinct nucleotide sequences in the sample also encode this CDR3. V is TRBV6-1 and J is TRBJ1-3, with 7 nucleotides matching TRBD1. CDR1 MNHNS and CDR2 SASEGT come from the germline V gene. J gave up 4 bases and V 3 bases, and 6 bases lay outside the gene matches. This CDR3 is 15 amino acids long. CDR3 residues: CASSEQGTAGNTIYF. The CDR3 DNA is TGTGCCAGCAGTGAGCAAGGGACAGCAGGAAACACCATATATTTT.

The chain couples TRBV7-2 to TRBJ2-7; D is possibly TRBD1 (5 bases). The V and J ends lost 5 bases and 1 base respectively, with 15 bases between them. Germline CDR1 and CDR2: SGHTA and FQGNSA. The CDR3 consists of 15 residues. The CDR3 spells CASSSRVGASYEQYF. The CDR3 bases are TGTGCCAGCAGCAGTAGGGTAGGGGCTTCCTACGAGCAGTACTTC.

This chain's CDR3 is CASLTGGSTGELFF. The CDR3 DNA follows: TGTGCCAGCTTGACAGGGGGCTCTACCGGGGAGCTGTTTTTT. The chain carries TRBV6-5 and TRBJ2-2; 10 nucleotides line up with TRBD1. V trimming: 8 bases; J trimming: 5 bases; junction bases outside the gene matches: 5. Germline values: CDR1 MNHEY, CDR2 SVGAGI. There are 14 residues in the CDR3.

This clone was detected once. The V gene is TRBV9, the J gene TRBJ1-2, with a weak D call TRBD1 (5 bases). Germline CDR1 is SGDLS and CDR2 is YYNGEE. The V gene lost 0 bases and the J gene lost 2 bases, with 11 bases spanning the gap. This CDR3 has 15 amino acids. CDR3 in amino acids: CASSVAPTVNYGYTF. CDR3 DNA sequence: TGTGCCAGCAGCGTAGCTCCGACAGTGAACTATGGCTACACCTTC. Filled out from reference TRBV9 and TRBJ1-2, the complete variable domain reads DSGVTQTPKHLITATGQRVTLRCSPRSGDLSVYWYQQSLDQGLQFLIQYYNGEERAKGNILERFSAQQFPDLHSELNLSSLELGDSALYFCASSVAPTVNYGYTFGSGTRLTVV.

The gene calls are TRBV6-1 and TRBJ2-7; 8 positions agree with TRBD1. The trim removed 5 bases at V and 2 bases at J, leaving 5 bases unmatched. The germline gives CDR1 MNHNS, CDR2 SASEGT. The CDR3 totals 14 residues. In DNA, the CDR3 is TGTGCCAGCAGTCCATGGGACAGGACCTACGAGCAGTACTTC. The encoded protein is CASSPWDRTYEQYF.

The chain uses TRBV5-1 and TRBJ2-1; TRBD2 agrees at 8 bases. V dropped 0 bases and J dropped 7; count of bases not matched to a gene: 9. The CDR3 has 16 amino acids. CDR1 and CDR2 (germline): SGHRS, YFSETQ. CDR3 DNA sequence: TGCGCCAGCAGCTTGGAGATCGGGGGGGCCGGAAATGAGCAGTTCTTC. Translated: CASSLEIGGAGNEQFF. The complete variable domain, with remaining parts taken from reference TRBV5-1 and TRBJ2-1, reads KAGVTQTPRYLIKTRGQQVTLSCSPISGHRSVSWYQQTPGQGLQFLFEYFSETQRNKGNFPGRFSGRQFSNSRSEMNVSTLELGDSALYLCASSLEIGGAGNEQFFGPGTRLTVL.

Comment on this clone: This CDR3 is also generated by other DNA sequences in the sample. The chain joins TRBV2 to TRBJ2-3; 11 nucleotides match TRBD1. Germline CDR1 SNHLY, CDR2 FYNNEI. V shed 8 bases, J shed 3 bases, and the junction held 4 bases outside the gene matches. This CDR3 contains 14 residues. CDR3 DNA sequence: TGTGCCAGCCGCCGGGACAGGGGGACAGATACGCAGTATTTT. Protein product: CASRRDRGTDTQYF.

V gene TRBV29-1 combines with J gene TRBJ2-6, with 8 bases aligning to TRBD1. Germline V gives CDR1 SQVTM, CDR2 ANQGSEA. The ends lost 5 bases at V and 2 bases at J; junction bases unmatched: 14. The CDR3 runs 18 residues. CDR3 DNA: TGCAGCGTTCACGGACAGGGACGTAGAAAGGCTGGGGCCAACGTCCTGACTTTC. As protein: CSVHGQGRRKAGANVLTF.

The CDR3 loop reads CASSVGQAGGLLEQFF. CDR3 sequence (DNA): TGTGCCAGCAGCGTAGGACAAGCGGGGGGGCTATTGGAGCAGTTCTTC. The chain is built from TRBV9 and TRBJ2-1; TRBD2 aligns across 10 bases. This CDR3 is built from 16 residues. Germline V gene sequence: CDR1 SGDLS, CDR2 YYNGEE. V trimming: 0 bases; J trimming: 10 bases; junction bases outside the gene matches: 10.

This sequence joins TRBV7-3 and TRBJ2-5; D possibly corresponds to TRBD2 (6 bases). The CDR3 consists of 15 residues. V dropped 1 base and J dropped 2 bases, with 11 bases sitting between them. Looked up from germline, CDR1 is SGHTA and CDR2 is FQGTGA. CDR3 coding DNA: TGTGCCAGCAGCTTAAGCGGGACTCCTCAAGAGACCCAGTACTTC. It encodes CASSLSGTPQETQYF.

Here the CDR3 DNA reads TGTGCCAGCAGCCAAGGGGGGACAGGGCTGAACACTGAAGCTTTCTTT. Protein product: CASSQGGTGLNTEAFF. This rearrangement joins TRBV4-2 to TRBJ1-1; 9 bases align to TRBD1. V lost 1 base to trimming and J lost 0 bases; unmatched junction nucleotides: 3. Germline V gene lookup returns CDR1 LGHNA and CDR2 YNFKEQ. This CDR3 is built from 16 residues.

CDR3 region: CASSAGKANSPLHF. The CDR3 nucleotides are TGTGCCAGCAGTGCAGGGAAAGCGAACTCACCCCTCCACTTT. The chain links TRBV2 to TRBJ1-6; D is possibly TRBD1 (5 bases). V was trimmed by 4 bases and J by 10 bases, leaving 14 bases between them. The germline V gene encodes CDR1 SNHLY and CDR2 FYNNEI. This CDR3 is built from 14 residues.

The gene calls are TRBV4-1 and TRBJ2-3; 11 nucleotides match TRBD2. The CDR3 runs to 17 residues. The ends lost 4 bases at V and 3 bases at J; junction bases unmatched: 9. Germline CDR1 MGHRA, CDR2 YSYEKL. This CDR3 is CASSLNLTSGETDTQYF. The CDR3 region has the DNA TGCGCCAGCAGCCTTAACTTGACTAGCGGGGAGACAGATACGCAGTATTTT.

V gene TRBV30 combines with J gene TRBJ2-3; 9 nucleotides align to TRBD2. Germline CDR1 is GTSNPN and CDR2 is SVGIG (reference sequence). J gave up 5 bases and V 3 bases, and 6 bases lay outside the gene matches. The CDR3 has 14 amino acids. CDR3 DNA: TGTGCCTGGAGAGCGGGGGGAGGAGGAGATACGCAGTATTTT. It yields the protein CAWRAGGGGDTQYF.